By sample share, the clone carrying this T cell receptor (beta chain) is medium-sized. The record originates from a study of T-cell memory formation after mild COVID-19. The CDR3 runs to 15 residues. V lost 4 bases, J lost 4 bases, and 15 bases lay in between. Looked up from germline, CDR1 is SGHTA and CDR2 is FQGTGA. MiXCR was run by TCRdb on the 5' RACE reads, yielding one entry per CDR3 protein. Of thousands of distinct CDR3 sequences listed, around 16% are singletons. Sequencing was carried out using PBMCs or a T cell subset sorted from them (not recorded which). J is TRBJ2-3 and V is TRBV7-3; D is perhaps TRBD1 (6 bases). The sequence was obtained from an adult who had mild COVID-19 (a few samples of this study predate the infection). Cell type and time point are not known. As DNA, the CDR3 is TGTGCCAGCAGCTACCTACAGGGTAGAGCAGATACGCAGTATTTT. Its protein product is CASSYLQGRADTQYF. Complete variable domain (other parts from reference TRBV7-3 and TRBJ2-3): GAGVSQTPSNKVTEKGKYVELRCDPISGHTALYWYRQSLGQGPEFLIYFQGTGAADDSGLPNDRFFAVRPEGSVSTLKIQRTERGDSAVYLCASSYLQGRADTQYFGPGTRLTVL.